The 19 T cell receptor beta chains given below trace back to one sample, sequenced in a study of shared clonotypes between healthy human individuals. Clones were read by immunoSEQ multiplex PCR, and TCRdb kept only the in-frame ones, dropping some. The table shows about 490,000 clones, with over 65% occurring only once. Material: PBMCs. These receptors originate from a woman in her thirties or forties in good health. Some clones in this sample may be carry-over from other donors' samples.

The chain links TRBV6-4 to TRBJ2-2; 7 nucleotides agree with TRBD1. Unmatched junction bases numbered 6, after V lost 4 bases and J lost 4 bases. The CDR3 spans 15 residues. Per germline, CDR1 MRHNA and CDR2 SNTAGT. CDR3 sequence: CASSADRDATGELFF. The CDR3 nucleotides read TGTGCCAGCAGTGCAGACAGGGACGCCACCGGGGAGCTGTTTTTT.

This chain connects TRBV10-3 to TRBJ2-1; D is undetermined. The CDR3 extends over 13 amino acids. Germline V gene lookup returns CDR1 ENHRY and CDR2 SYGVKD. V was clipped by 7 bases and J by 0 bases, with 7 bases between them. The CDR3 sequence: CAITQSSYNEQFF. For the CDR3, the DNA is TGTGCCATCACCCAGAGCTCCTACAATGAGCAGTTCTTC.

This sequence joins TRBV25-1 and TRBJ2-7; a weak D match, TRBD1 (6 bases). This CDR3 has 14 amino acids. The germline V gene has CDR1 MGHDK and CDR2 SYGVNS. V shed 3 bases and J shed 0 bases, with 9 bases lying between them. CDR3: CASSDLDSSYEQYF. The DNA for the CDR3 is TGTGCCAGCAGTGACTTGGACAGCTCCTACGAGCAGTACTTC.

The chain employs TRBV30 and TRBJ2-2; a possible D gene is TRBD2 (6 bases). The CDR3 extends over 12 amino acids. The germline V gene encodes CDR1 GTSNPN and CDR2 SVGIG (reference sequence). V lost 3 bases and J 7 bases, leaving 9 bases between the germline ends. CDR3 in DNA: TGTGCCTGGAGCGCGGGGATCGGGGAGCTGTTTTTT. This sequence encodes CAWSAGIGELFF.

The chain uses TRBV6-6 and TRBJ1-6, with D possibly matching TRBD1 (5 bases). Germline V gene data show CDR1 as MNHNY and CDR2 as SVGAGI (reference sequence). The V end lost 4 bases, the J end lost 5 bases, and 12 bases lay between the germline ends. The CDR3 covers 15 residues. CDR3 sequence (DNA): TGTGCCAGCAGTTGGCGGGGGGGAGATAATTCACCCCTCCACTTT. Its protein is CASSWRGGDNSPLHF.

V gene TRBV5-1 combines with J gene TRBJ2-1; TRBD2 matches at 9 bases. The V and J ends lost 0 bases and 6 bases, in that order; junction bases with no gene match: 4. Germline values: CDR1 SGHRS, CDR2 YFSETQ. The CDR3 is 15 residues long. In nucleotides, the CDR3 is TGCGCCAGCAGCTTGGAGGGGACTAGCTTCAATGAGCAGTTCTTC. Encoded protein: CASSLEGTSFNEQFF.

The chain employs TRBV18 and TRBJ1-4; 7 bases agree with TRBD1. CDR1 KGHSH and CDR2 LQKENI come from the germline V gene. After removal of 6 bases from V and 7 bases from J, the junction contained 8 bases not matched to a gene. The CDR3 has 14 amino acids. Here the CDR3 reads CASSPTGVGEKLFF. The CDR3, as DNA: TGTGCCAGCTCTCCTACAGGGGTTGGTGAAAAACTGTTTTTT.

The rearrangement uses TRBV19 and TRBJ1-3; D remains unclear. This CDR3 comprises 13 residues. The V gene's germline CDR1 is LNHDA and CDR2 SQIVND (reference sequence). V dropped 6 bases and J dropped 8 bases, with 14 bases sitting between them. CDR3 loop: CASRDRVKDTIYF. Here the CDR3 DNA reads TGTGCCAGTAGGGACCGAGTAAAGGACACCATATATTTT.

V gene TRBV7-9 combines with J gene TRBJ1-1; tentative D call: TRBD1 (5 bases). The CDR3 runs to 15 residues. Deletions cut 5 bases from V and 5 bases from J, with 18 bases between. CDR1 SEHNR and CDR2 FQNEAQ come from the germline V gene (reference sequence). DNA of the CDR3: TGTGCCAGCAGCCTCCCAGTTCGGGGGGGGACTGAAGCTTTCTTT. Its translation: CASSLPVRGGTEAFF.

The chain has TRBV5-1 and TRBJ2-2; the match to TRBD1 covers 11 bases. This CDR3 has 16 amino acids. The germline gives CDR1 SGHRS, CDR2 YFSETQ. V shed 6 bases and J 4 bases; nucleotides not matched to a gene: 8. The CDR3 is CASTQSGTGGTGELFF. The CDR3 DNA sequence: TGCGCCAGCACGCAGTCCGGGACAGGGGGCACCGGGGAGCTGTTTTTT.

This chain uses TRBV7-9 with TRBJ2-3; 7 bases map to TRBD2. The CDR3 is 15 amino acids. Germline CDR1 SEHNR, CDR2 FQNEAQ (reference sequence). The ends lost 0 bases at V and 4 bases at J; junction bases unmatched: 4. In DNA, the CDR3 is TGTGCCAGCAGCTTAGCGGGGAGGGCCCCAGATACGCAGTATTTT. Encoded protein: CASSLAGRAPDTQYF.

The chain couples TRBV6-6 to TRBJ2-7, with TRBD2 as a possible D gene (6 bases). The CDR3 consists of 14 residues. Germline loops: CDR1 MNHNY, CDR2 SVGAGI (reference sequence). The ends were cut back, 6 bases at V and 0 bases at J, with 12 bases in the middle. The CDR3 bases are TGTGCCAGCAGGCGGGACTTGAGCTCCTACGAGCAGTACTTC. Translating it yields CASRRDLSSYEQYF.

Only one count was recorded for this clone. The chain combines TRBV28 with TRBJ2-1; possibly TRBD1 or TRBD2 for D (6 bases each). Germline values: CDR1 MDHEN, CDR2 SYDVKM. The germline V and J ends were trimmed by 7 bases and 4 bases, with 14 bases remaining between them. The CDR3 consists of 14 residues. The CDR3 sequence: CASTPGGGYNEQFF. The CDR3 DNA reads TGTGCCAGCACCCCTGGAGGGGGGTACAATGAGCAGTTCTTC.

The genes are TRBV6-6 and TRBJ1-1, with D hard to call. In germline, CDR1 is MNHNY, CDR2 SVGAGI (reference sequence). Trimming removed 5 bases from V and 3 bases from J, with 16 bases in between. This CDR3 comprises 15 residues. CDR3 sequence: CASSQDYRTYTEAFF. The CDR3 DNA follows: TGTGCCAGCAGTCAGGACTACCGGACCTACACTGAAGCTTTCTTT.

In its sample, this clone is medium-sized. Other DNA sequences in the sample encode the same CDR3. The chain links TRBV28 to TRBJ1-5; 11 nucleotides align to TRBD1. Germline lookup yields CDR1 MDHEN and CDR2 SYDVKM. With 4 bases clipped from V and 6 bases from J, the junction kept 5 bases outside the gene matches. This CDR3 contains 15 residues. The CDR3 loop is CASSSRTGGIQPQHF. The CDR3 DNA is TGTGCCAGCAGTTCTCGGACAGGGGGCATTCAGCCCCAGCATTTT.

The rearrangement joins TRBV7-2 to TRBJ2-5, with 11 bases that match TRBD2. This CDR3 contains 15 residues. Germline V CDR1 and CDR2: SGHTA, FQGNSA. The V segment lost 5 bases and the J segment 5 bases; nucleotides outside the gene matches: 7. CDR3 in amino acids: CASSGTSGHGETQYF. For the CDR3, the DNA is TGTGCCAGCAGCGGGACTAGCGGACATGGGGAGACCCAGTACTTC.

V usage is TRBV28 and J usage is TRBJ2-3; tentatively, D is TRBD1 or TRBD2 (6 bases each). Trimming shortened V by 8 bases and J by 7 bases, and 31 bases separated the two germline ends. Germline CDR1 reads MDHEN; CDR2 reads SYDVKM. The CDR3 totals 18 residues. This CDR3 reads CASGGQVRLALPYYTQYF. CDR3 nucleotide sequence: TGTGCCAGCGGGGGGCAAGTTAGGCTAGCCCTCCCTTATTATACGCAGTATTTT. The entire variable domain, with the rest obtained from reference TRBV28 and TRBJ2-3, is as follows: DVKVTQSSRYLVKRTGEKVFLECVQDMDHENMFWYRQDPGLGLRLIYFSYDVKMKEKGDIPEGYSVSREKKERFSLILESASTNQTSMYLCASGGQVRLALPYYTQYFGPGTRLTVL.

The chain joins TRBV9 to TRBJ1-4; D is uncertain. There are 13 residues in the CDR3. Germline V lookup: CDR1 SGDLS, CDR2 YYNGEE. The V end was cut by 0 bases, the J end by 10 bases, with 10 bases between. The CDR3 loop reads CASSVGMTGKLFF. CDR3 in DNA: TGTGCCAGCAGCGTAGGGATGACCGGAAAACTGTTTTTT.

The rearrangement joins TRBV18 to TRBJ1-1; D not resolved. There are 15 residues in the CDR3. Germline V gives CDR1 KGHSH, CDR2 LQKENI. V lost 2 bases and J lost 1, with 11 bases in between. CDR3 region: CASSPITISNTEAFF. The DNA for the CDR3 is TGTGCCAGCTCACCAATTACGATATCGAACACTGAAGCTTTCTTT. The full variable domain, with the rest looked up from reference TRBV18 and TRBJ1-1, is NAGVMQNPRHLVRRRGQEARLRCSPMKGHSHVYWYRQLPEEGLKFMVYLQKENIIDESGMPKERFSAEFPKEGPSILRIQQVVRGDSAAYFCASSPITISNTEAFFGQGTRLTVV.